This T cell receptor (beta chain) was profiled in a study of blood T cells in healthy people across ages (dated by TCRdb to 2013 to 2016). For context, the study as a whole: In model experiments, roughly one uniquely barcoded TCR beta cDNA molecule per two T cells was captured by template switching. The study measured age-related changes in TCR beta repertoire diversity using deep sequencing normalized with unique cDNA molecular identifiers. Four age groups were formed from the donors: young (average about 17 years), middle-aged (approximately 40), aged (around 62) and long-lived (more than 75). Donors of different ages were randomly distributed across sequencing lanes to avoid experimental bias. Two additional independent replicas of 1 million unique cDNA reads from the same blood draw were analyzed for two donors (one aged 18 to 30 and one aged 80 or older).

The CDR3, from cysteine to phenylalanine, totals 15 residues. Kept here is only the CDR3 DNA, which spans 45 bases and is read in frame from base 1. The germline V gene supplies CDR1 ENHRY and CDR2 SYGVKD. Germline trimming: 6 bases from V, 0 bases from J; junction bases outside gene matches: 6. Systemically healthy Caucasian individuals from Russia, roughly 40 in total and aged about 6 to 95 years, were included as donors. Approximately 9.3 milliliters of peripheral blood were drawn from each donor into EDTA-treated Vacutainer tubes. Ficoll-Paque density-gradient centrifugation was used to isolate PBMCs, with at least 7 million per sample. Trizol reagent was used to extract total RNA from PBMCs, with at least 6 micrograms per sample. For every donor, flow cytometry on a PBMC aliquot measured the percentage of naive CD45RAhigh/CD27high T cells. The library relied on 5' RACE. Instrument on record: Illumina HiSeq 2500. The second PCR ran for roughly 7 to 12 cycles and used a J-beta primer mix along with a sample-barcoded 5' primer. Each TCR beta cDNA molecule received a unique molecular identifier from a template-switch 5' adaptor carrying 12 random nucleotides. Each sample yielded at least 2.5 million CDR3-containing paired-end reads. First-strand cDNA synthesis was performed from all RNA using the Mint cDNA synthesis kit, with priming by a TRBC-specific oligonucleotide. All cDNA was treated with uracil-DNA glycosylase and then went through a first 18-cycle PCR with the universal primers M1SS and BC2_uni_R. Per the source publication's procedure: For normalization, 1 million high-quality reads, each with a distinct molecular identifier, were randomly selected from each sample. Instead of being binned into consensus sequences, reads that shared molecular identifiers were thrown out. MiTCR, set to a Q25 quality threshold and the strictest error-elimination algorithm, was used for CDR3 identification, clonotype clustering and error correction. A nonparametric unseen species model with Euler transformation was used to estimate a lower bound on total TCR beta diversity. The public reads were reanalyzed by TCRdb: fastp trimming at Q25, MiXCR alignment, in-frame beta chains only. CDR3 protein duplicates are merged, each entry listing the most common genes and DNA. TCRdb's processing, not the authors' own work, is the source of the V and J calls. Within this sample are 780,000 or so distinct CDR3 sequences, with 56% of them counted one time only. Of the sample, under 30% is held by the ten largest clones.

Overall study outcomes, separate from this receptor: As age increased, observed TCR beta diversity per million T cells dropped in a roughly linear way, and a significant reduction was already evident by age 40. Estimates of total diversity based on one million sequenced T cells were considered lower bounds and underestimates. Bulk unsorted PBMC profiling prevented conclusive comparison of naive and antigen-experienced compartments. Compared with the aged group, the long-lived group had more naive CD4+ T cells, fewer expanded clones and increased TCR diversity, suggesting age selection. Observed TCR beta diversity correlated strongly with the percentage of naive T cells measured by flow cytometry. The CMV infection status of donors was not known, potentially confounding age-related changes in expanded clonotypes.

This clonotype was counted only a few times. Its antigen remains unidentified. No much larger clone is present one base from it, and per-base qualities are unavailable. The sequence links TRBV10-3 to TRBJ2-7; 9 junctional bases match TRBD2. Sequencing was performed on blood. This sequence was found in a middle-aged man in good health. The sequenced DNA: TGTGCCATCAGACGCGGACTAGCGAGCTCCTACGAGCAGTACTTC. It translates to CAIRRGLASSYEQYF.